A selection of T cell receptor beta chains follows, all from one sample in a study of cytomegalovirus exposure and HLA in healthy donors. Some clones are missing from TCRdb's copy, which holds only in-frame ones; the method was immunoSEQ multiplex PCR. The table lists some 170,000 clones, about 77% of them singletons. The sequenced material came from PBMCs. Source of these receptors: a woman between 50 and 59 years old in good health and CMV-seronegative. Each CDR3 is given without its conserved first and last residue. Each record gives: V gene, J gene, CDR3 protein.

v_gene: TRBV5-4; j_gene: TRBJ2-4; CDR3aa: ASSPQTGAKNIQY
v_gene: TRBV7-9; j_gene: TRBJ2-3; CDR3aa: ASSFTASTDTQY
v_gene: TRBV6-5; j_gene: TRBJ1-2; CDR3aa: ASSGVGGYT
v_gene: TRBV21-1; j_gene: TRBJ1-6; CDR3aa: ASRDHGGVSKPPLH
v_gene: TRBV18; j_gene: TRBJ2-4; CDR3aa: ASSPGGLAKNIQY
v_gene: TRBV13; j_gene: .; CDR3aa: ASSLRGYEQY
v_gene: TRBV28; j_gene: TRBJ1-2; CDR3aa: ASSSTVNYGYT
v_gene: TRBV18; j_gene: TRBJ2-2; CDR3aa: ASSPSLAQNTGELF
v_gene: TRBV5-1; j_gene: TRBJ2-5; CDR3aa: ASSLASGGWETQY
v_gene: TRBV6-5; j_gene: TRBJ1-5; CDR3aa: ASSQGSNQPQH
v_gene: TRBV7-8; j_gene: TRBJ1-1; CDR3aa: ASSIQGVDTEAF
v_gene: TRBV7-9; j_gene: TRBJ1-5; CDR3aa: ASSFLSGNQPQH
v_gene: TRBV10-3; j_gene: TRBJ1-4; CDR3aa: AIKDSEVEKLF
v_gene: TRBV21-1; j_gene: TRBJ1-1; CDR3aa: ASIWDRGLGEDTEAF
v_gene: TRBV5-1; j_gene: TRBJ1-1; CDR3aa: ASSPSTGATRRNTEAF
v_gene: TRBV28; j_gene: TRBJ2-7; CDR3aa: ASSLSRVEY
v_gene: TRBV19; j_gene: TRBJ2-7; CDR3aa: ASSSRQGTYEQY
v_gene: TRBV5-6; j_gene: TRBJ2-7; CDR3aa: ASSFRLLAASSYEQY
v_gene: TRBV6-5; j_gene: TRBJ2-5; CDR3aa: ASHPPGVQETQY
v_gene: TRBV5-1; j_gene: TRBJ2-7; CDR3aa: ASSPNFGGSYEQY
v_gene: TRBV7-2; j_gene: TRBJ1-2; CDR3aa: ASSFSSNYGYT
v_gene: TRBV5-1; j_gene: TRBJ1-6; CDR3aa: ASSSTRQANSPLH
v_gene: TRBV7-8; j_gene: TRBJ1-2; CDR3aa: ASSLGQIYGYT
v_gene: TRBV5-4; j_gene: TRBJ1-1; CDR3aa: ASSLSSDRITEAF
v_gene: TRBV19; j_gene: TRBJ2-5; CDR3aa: ASSLTADQETQY
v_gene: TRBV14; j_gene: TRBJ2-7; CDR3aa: ASSPRWGERNEQY
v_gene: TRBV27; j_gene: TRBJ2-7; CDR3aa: ASSLSTASNYEQY
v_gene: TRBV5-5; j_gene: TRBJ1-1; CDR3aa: ASSLVTGGKTEAF
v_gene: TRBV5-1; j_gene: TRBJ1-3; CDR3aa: ASTGEGNTIY
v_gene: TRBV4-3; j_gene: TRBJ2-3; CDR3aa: ASSQGIGVDTQY
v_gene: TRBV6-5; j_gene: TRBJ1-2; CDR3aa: ASSPGQAGNGYT
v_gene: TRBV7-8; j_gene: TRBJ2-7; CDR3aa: ASTLNPQRVSYEQY
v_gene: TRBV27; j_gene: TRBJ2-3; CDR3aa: ASSLLTGLSTDTQY
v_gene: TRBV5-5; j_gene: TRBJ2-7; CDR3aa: ASSRQGAYEQY
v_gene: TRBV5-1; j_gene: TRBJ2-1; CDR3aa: ASSFFSQGKSPNEQF
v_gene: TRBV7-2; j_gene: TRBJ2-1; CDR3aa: ASSSDPPGLAYNEQF
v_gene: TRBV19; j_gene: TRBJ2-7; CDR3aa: ASSISPVVYEQY
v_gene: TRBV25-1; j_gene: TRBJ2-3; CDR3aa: ASSVGTSGRDTQY
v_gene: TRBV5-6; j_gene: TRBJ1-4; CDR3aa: ASSLRATGINNEKLF
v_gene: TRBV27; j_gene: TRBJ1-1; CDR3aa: ASSFRDRERGAF
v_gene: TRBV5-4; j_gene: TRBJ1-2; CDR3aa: ASSLAGLGGYT
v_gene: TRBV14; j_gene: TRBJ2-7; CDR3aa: ASSQVGGSREQY
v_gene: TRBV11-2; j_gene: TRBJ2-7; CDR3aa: ASRFQTNYEQY
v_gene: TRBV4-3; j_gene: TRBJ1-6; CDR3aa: ASSQDQAANSPLH
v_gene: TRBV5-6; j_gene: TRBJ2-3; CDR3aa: ASSLRLSAGRTDTQY
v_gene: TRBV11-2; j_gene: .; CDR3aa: ASSQIAYEQY
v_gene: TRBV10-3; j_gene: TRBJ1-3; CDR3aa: AIPQGGISGNTIY
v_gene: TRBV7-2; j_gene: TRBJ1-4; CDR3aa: ASSYLGPTNEKLF
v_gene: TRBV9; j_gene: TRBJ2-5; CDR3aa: ASSPVGGIQETQY
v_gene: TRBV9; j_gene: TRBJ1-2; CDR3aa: ASSVEVTGVYYGYT